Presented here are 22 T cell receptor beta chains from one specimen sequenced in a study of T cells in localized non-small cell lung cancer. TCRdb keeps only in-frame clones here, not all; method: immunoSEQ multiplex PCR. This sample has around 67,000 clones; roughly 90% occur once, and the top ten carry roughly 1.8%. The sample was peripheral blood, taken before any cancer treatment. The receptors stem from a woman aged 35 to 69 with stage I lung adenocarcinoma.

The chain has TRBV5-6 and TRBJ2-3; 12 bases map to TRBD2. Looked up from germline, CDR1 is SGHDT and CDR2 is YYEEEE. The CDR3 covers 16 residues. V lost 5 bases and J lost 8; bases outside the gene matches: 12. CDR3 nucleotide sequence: TGTGCCAGCAGTCCCGCTCCCCTAGCGGGGGGGCGTACGCAGTATTTT. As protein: CASSPAPLAGGRTQYF.

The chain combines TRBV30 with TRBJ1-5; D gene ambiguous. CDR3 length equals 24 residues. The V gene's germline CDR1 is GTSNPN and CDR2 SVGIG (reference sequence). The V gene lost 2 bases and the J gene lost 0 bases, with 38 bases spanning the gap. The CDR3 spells CAWSTHPELFPIPIRQYSNQPQHF. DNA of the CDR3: TGTGCCTGGAGTACCCACCCCGAACTTTTTCCGATTCCTATAAGGCAGTATAGCAATCAGCCCCAGCATTTT.

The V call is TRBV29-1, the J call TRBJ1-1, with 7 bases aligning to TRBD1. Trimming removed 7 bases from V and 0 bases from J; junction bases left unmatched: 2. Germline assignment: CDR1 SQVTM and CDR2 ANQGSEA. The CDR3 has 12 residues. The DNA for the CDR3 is TGCAGCGGACAGGGACTGAACACTGAAGCTTTCTTT. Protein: CSGQGLNTEAFF. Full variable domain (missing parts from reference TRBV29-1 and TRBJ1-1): SAVISQKPSRDICQRGTSLTIQCQVDSQVTMMFWYRQQPGQSLTLIATANQGSEATYESGFVIDKFPISRPNLTFSTLTVSNMSPEDSSIYLCSGQGLNTEAFFGQGTRLTVV.

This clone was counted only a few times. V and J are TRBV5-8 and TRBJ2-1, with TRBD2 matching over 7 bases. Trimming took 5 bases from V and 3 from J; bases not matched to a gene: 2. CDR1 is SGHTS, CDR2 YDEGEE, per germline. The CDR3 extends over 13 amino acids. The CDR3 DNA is TGTGCCAGCAGTTGGGACTACTACAATGAGCAGTTCTTC. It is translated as CASSWDYYNEQFF.

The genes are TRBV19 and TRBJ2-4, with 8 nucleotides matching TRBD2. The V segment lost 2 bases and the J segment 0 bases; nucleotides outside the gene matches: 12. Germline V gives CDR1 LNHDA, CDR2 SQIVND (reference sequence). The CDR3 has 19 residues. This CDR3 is CASSIRPSTSGVAKNIQYF. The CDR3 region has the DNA TGTGCCAGTAGTATAAGGCCGTCAACTAGCGGTGTAGCCAAAAACATTCAGTACTTC.

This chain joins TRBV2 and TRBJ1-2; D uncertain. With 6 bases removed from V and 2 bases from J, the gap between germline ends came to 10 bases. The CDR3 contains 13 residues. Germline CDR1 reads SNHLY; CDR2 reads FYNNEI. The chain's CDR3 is CASRQTANYGYTF. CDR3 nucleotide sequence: TGTGCCAGCAGGCAGACGGCCAACTATGGCTACACCTTC. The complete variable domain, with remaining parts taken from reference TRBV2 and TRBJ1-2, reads EPEVTQTPSHQVTQMGQEVILRCVPISNHLYFYWYRQILGQKVEFLVSFYNNEISEKSEIFDDQFSVERPDGSNFTLKIRSTKLEDSAMYFCASRQTANYGYTFGSGTRLTVV.

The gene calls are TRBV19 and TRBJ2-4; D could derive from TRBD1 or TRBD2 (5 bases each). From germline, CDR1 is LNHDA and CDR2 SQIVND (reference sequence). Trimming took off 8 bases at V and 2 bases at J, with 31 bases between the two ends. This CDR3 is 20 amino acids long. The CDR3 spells CASFAHRDRYPAQTKNIQYF. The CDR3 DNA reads TGTGCCAGTTTTGCTCACCGGGACCGCTATCCGGCTCAAACCAAAAACATTCAGTACTTC.

The CDR3 DNA sequence: TGCGCCACAAGGGGTGCGTCTTGGACCGATGAGCAGTTCTTC. Protein: CATRGASWTDEQFF. The chain combines TRBV5-1 with TRBJ2-1, with a weak D call TRBD1 (5 bases). This CDR3 comprises 14 residues. V lost 9 bases and J 8 bases, leaving 21 bases between the germline ends. Looked up from germline, CDR1 is SGHRS and CDR2 is YFSETQ.

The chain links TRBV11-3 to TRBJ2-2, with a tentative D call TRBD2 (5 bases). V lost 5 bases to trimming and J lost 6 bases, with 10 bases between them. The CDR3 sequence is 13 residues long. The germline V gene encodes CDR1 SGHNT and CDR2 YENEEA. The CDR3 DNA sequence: TGTGCCAGCAGCCTAGTGGGAGCCGGGGAGCTGTTTTTT. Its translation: CASSLVGAGELFF.

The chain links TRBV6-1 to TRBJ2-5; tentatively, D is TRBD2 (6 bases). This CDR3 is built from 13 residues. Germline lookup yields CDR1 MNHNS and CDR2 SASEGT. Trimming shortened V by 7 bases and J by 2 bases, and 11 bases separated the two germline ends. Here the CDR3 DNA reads TGTGCCAGCAAACCGGGAGTACAAGAGACCCAGTACTTC. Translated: CASKPGVQETQYF.

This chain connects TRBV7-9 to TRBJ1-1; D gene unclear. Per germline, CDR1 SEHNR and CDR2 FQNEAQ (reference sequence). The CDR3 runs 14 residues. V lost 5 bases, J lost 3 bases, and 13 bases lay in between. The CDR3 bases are TGTGCCAGCAGCCTACTGAGGGAAGACACTGAAGCTTTCTTT. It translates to CASSLLREDTEAFF.

In nucleotides, the CDR3 is TGCGCCAGCAGTACTGACACGTATAACTATGGCTACACCTTC. Translated: CASSTDTYNYGYTF. The V gene is TRBV5-1, the J gene TRBJ1-2; D remains ambiguous. V was clipped by 5 bases and J by 1 base, with 12 bases between them. The CDR3 loop spans 14 amino acids. Per the germline V gene, CDR1 is SGHRS and CDR2 is YFSETQ.

The CDR3: CASSIAALSSYNSPLHF. The DNA for the CDR3 is TGTGCCAGTAGTATAGCCGCACTAAGCTCCTATAATTCACCCCTCCACTTT. V is TRBV19 and J is TRBJ1-6; D is unresolved. This CDR3 has 17 residues. V lost 1 base and J 0 bases, leaving 10 bases between the germline ends. The germline gives CDR1 LNHDA, CDR2 SQIVND (reference sequence).

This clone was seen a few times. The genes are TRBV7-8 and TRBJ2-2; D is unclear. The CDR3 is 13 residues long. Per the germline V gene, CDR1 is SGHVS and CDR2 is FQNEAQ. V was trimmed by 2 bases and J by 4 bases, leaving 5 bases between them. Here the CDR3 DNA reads TGTGCCAGCAGCTTACTCTCCACCGGGGAGCTGTTTTTT. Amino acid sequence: CASSLLSTGELFF.

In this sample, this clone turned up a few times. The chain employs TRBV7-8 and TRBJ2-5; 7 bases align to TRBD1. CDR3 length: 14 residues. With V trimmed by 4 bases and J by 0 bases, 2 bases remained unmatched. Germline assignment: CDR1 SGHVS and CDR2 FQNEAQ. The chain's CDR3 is CASSSGQYQETQYF. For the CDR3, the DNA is TGTGCCAGCAGCTCGGGACAGTACCAAGAGACCCAGTACTTC.

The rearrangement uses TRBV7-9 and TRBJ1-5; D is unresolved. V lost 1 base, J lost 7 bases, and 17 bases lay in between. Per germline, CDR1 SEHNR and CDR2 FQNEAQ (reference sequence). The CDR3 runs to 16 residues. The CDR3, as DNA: TGTGCCAGCAGCTTAGACTTGTCGGGCTCCGGGCAGCCCCAGCATTTT. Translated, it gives CASSLDLSGSGQPQHF.

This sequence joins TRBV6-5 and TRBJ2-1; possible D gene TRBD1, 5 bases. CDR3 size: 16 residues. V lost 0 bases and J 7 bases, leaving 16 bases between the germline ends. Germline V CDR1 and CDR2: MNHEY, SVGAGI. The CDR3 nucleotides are TGTGCCAGCAGTTACTCGATAGGGGAACTTGGGAATGAGCAGTTCTTC. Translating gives CASSYSIGELGNEQFF.

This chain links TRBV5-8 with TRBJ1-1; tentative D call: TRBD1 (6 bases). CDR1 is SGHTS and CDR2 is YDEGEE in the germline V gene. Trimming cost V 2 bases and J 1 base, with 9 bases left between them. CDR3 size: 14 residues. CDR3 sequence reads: CASSFGQTNTEAFF. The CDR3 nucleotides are TGTGCCAGCAGCTTCGGACAGACGAACACTGAAGCTTTCTTT.

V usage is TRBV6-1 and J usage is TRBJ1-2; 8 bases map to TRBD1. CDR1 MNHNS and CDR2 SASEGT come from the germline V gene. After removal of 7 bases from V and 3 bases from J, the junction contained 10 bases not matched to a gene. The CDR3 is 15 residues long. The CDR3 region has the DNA TGTGCCAGCACGCCCCGCCAGGGGGCCCACTATGGCTACACCTTC. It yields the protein CASTPRQGAHYGYTF.

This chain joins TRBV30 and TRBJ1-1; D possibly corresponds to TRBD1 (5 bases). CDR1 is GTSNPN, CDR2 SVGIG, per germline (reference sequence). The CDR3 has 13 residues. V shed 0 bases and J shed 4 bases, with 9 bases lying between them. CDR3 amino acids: CAWSVGASTEAFF. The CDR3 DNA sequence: TGTGCCTGGAGTGTTGGGGCGAGCACTGAAGCTTTCTTT.

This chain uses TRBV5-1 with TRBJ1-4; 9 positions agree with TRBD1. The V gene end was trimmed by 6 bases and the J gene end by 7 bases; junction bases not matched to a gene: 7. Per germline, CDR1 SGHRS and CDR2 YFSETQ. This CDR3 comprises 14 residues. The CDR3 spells CASTLGTGREKLFF. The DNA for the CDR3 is TGCGCCAGCACACTGGGGACAGGGCGTGAAAAACTGTTTTTT.

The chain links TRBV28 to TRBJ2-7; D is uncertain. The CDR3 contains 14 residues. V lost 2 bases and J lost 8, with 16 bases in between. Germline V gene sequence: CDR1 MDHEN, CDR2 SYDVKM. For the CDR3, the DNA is TGTGCCAGCAGTTTAAGGGATAACCTGAACAAGCAGTACTTC. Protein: CASSLRDNLNKQYF.